The 13 T cell receptor beta chains reported below all come from one sample, sequenced in a study of T cell responses to AZD1222 COVID-19 vaccine. Libraries were prepared by immunoSEQ multiplex PCR; TCRdb keeps only in-frame clonotypes and omits some of them. The sample yields approximately 120,000 clones, approximately 90% seen once. The sample was peripheral blood, taken on day 0 of AZD1222 vaccination. The receptors originated from an adult in good health.

The V call is TRBV15, the J call TRBJ1-4, with D tentatively TRBD1 (6 bases). CDR1 is LNHNV and CDR2 is YYDKDF in the germline V gene (reference sequence). This CDR3 spans 17 amino acids. The V end lost 0 bases, the J end lost 8 bases, and 19 bases lay between the germline ends. The CDR3 spells CATSRDVRGWAGEKLFF. For the CDR3, the DNA is TGTGCCACCAGCAGAGACGTTAGGGGGTGGGCAGGAGAAAAACTGTTTTTT.

The genes are TRBV7-9 and TRBJ1-5; 7 bases fit TRBD1. The CDR3 is 18 amino acids. Germline V lookup: CDR1 SEHNR, CDR2 FQNEAQ (reference sequence). V dropped 4 bases and J dropped 0; count of bases not matched to a gene: 12. CDR3 nucleotide sequence: TGTGCCAGCAGCTACGGGACAGCCGTGGGCCTTAGCAATCAGCCCCAGCATTTT. Translation: CASSYGTAVGLSNQPQHF.

The chain combines TRBV28 with TRBJ1-2, with TRBD1 matching 8 bases. The CDR3 is 18 amino acids. The J segment lost 6 bases and the V segment lost 3 bases, leaving 18 bases of the junction unmatched. Germline values: CDR1 MDHEN, CDR2 SYDVKM. The CDR3 DNA sequence: TGTGCCAGCAGTTTCAGTGGCGGGACAGGCCCCACACATAATGGCTACACCTTC. This sequence encodes CASSFSGGTGPTHNGYTF.

V and J are TRBV5-1 and TRBJ1-4, with TRBD1 matching over 7 bases. The J segment lost 2 bases and the V segment lost 6 bases, leaving 4 bases of the junction unmatched. The germline V gene encodes CDR1 SGHRS and CDR2 YFSETQ. CDR3 size: 14 residues. Here the CDR3 reads CASKGAHTNEKLFF. DNA of the CDR3: TGCGCCAGCAAGGGGGCGCACACTAATGAAAAACTGTTTTTT.

The V and J genes are TRBV3-1 (or the pseudogene TRBV3-2) and TRBJ2-1; TRBD1 agrees at 10 bases. Per germline, CDR1 LGHDT and CDR2 YNNKEL (reference sequence). V was pared by 0 bases and J by 0 bases, with 11 bases of the junction left unmatched. This CDR3 is 20 amino acids long. CDR3 nucleotide sequence: TGTGCCAGCAGCCAAGATTGGGGACAGGGGCCCAATCGCTCCTACAATGAGCAGTTCTTC. Translation: CASSQDWGQGPNRSYNEQFF.

The V and J genes are TRBV30 and TRBJ1-4; no definite D call. Trimming removed 3 bases from V and 3 bases from J, with 2 bases in between. The germline CDR1 and CDR2 sequences are GTSNPN and SVGIG (reference sequence). This CDR3 is built from 11 residues. The CDR3 DNA sequence: TGTGCCTGGAGGGCTAATGAAAAACTGTTTTTT. It encodes CAWRANEKLFF.

The chain couples TRBV6-4 to TRBJ2-2; TRBD2 agrees at 8 bases. Germline values: CDR1 MRHNA, CDR2 SNTAGT. J was trimmed by 5 bases and V by 3 bases; bases with no gene match: 5. The CDR3 length is 15 residues. In DNA, the CDR3 is TGTGCCAGCAGTGAGTCCGGGACTAGGACCGGGGAGCTGTTTTTT. Its protein product is CASSESGTRTGELFF.

This chain uses TRBV7-2 with TRBJ2-2; D not certain. This CDR3 has 13 residues. Germline CDR1 and CDR2: SGHTA and FQGNSA. The V and J ends lost 0 bases and 7 bases respectively, with 6 bases between them. The CDR3 region has the DNA TGTGCCAGCAGCTTAGCGGGCGGCGGGGAGCTGTTTTTT. Amino acid sequence: CASSLAGGGELFF.

The chain couples TRBV4-3 to TRBJ2-7; the match to TRBD2 covers 7 bases. J lost 4 bases, V lost 5 bases, and 11 bases had no gene match. CDR1 is LGHNA, CDR2 YSLEER, per germline. This CDR3 spans 15 amino acids. The chain's CDR3 is CASSLRESGGYEQYF. In DNA form, the CDR3 reads TGCGCCAGCAGCTTAAGGGAGTCGGGGGGATACGAGCAGTACTTC.

The J gene is TRBJ2-2, the V gene TRBV5-6; D call uncertain. Germline CDR1 is SGHDT and CDR2 is YYEEEE. This CDR3 has 15 amino acids. V lost 4 bases and J 6 bases, leaving 16 bases between the germline ends. The CDR3 loop is CASSPVGSHPGELFF. Written as DNA, the CDR3 is TGTGCCAGCAGCCCCGTGGGAAGTCACCCCGGGGAGCTGTTTTTT. Drawing the rest from reference TRBV5-6 and TRBJ2-2, the complete variable domain is DAGVTQSPTHLIKTRGQQVTLRCSPKSGHDTVSWYQQALGQGPQFIFQYYEEEERQRGNFPDRFSGHQFPNYSSELNVNALLLGDSALYLCASSPVGSHPGELFFGEGSRLTVL.

V usage is TRBV7-9 and J usage is TRBJ2-2, with 7 nucleotides matching TRBD2. Per germline, CDR1 SEHNR and CDR2 FQNEAQ (reference sequence). The CDR3 contains 14 residues. J was trimmed by 5 bases and V by 11 bases; bases with no gene match: 11. Written as DNA, the CDR3 is TGTGCCGGGCAGATAGCGGGTTCTACCGGGGAGCTGTTTTTT. It translates to CAGQIAGSTGELFF. The entire variable domain, with the rest obtained from reference TRBV7-9 and TRBJ2-2, is as follows: DTGVSQNPRHKITKRGQNVTFRCDPISEHNRLYWYRQTLGQGPEFLTYFQNEAQLEKSRLLSDRFSAERPKGSFSTLEIQRTEQGDSAMYLCAGQIAGSTGELFFGEGSRLTVL.

This clone turned up a few times. This chain connects TRBV28 to TRBJ2-7; D not resolved. The CDR3 extends over 11 amino acids. Germline assignment: CDR1 MDHEN and CDR2 SYDVKM. Trimming shortened V by 6 bases and J by 2 bases, and 5 bases separated the two germline ends. CDR3 nucleotide sequence: TGTGCCAGCAGAAGTGCCTACGAGCAGTACTTC. Amino acids: CASRSAYEQYF.

The chain employs TRBV28 and TRBJ2-7; a weak D match, TRBD1 (7 bases). This CDR3 has 14 residues. Germline CDR1 is MDHEN and CDR2 is SYDVKM. V dropped 3 bases and J dropped 5 bases, with 14 bases sitting between them. The CDR3 region has the DNA TGTGCCAGCAGTTTTAAGTCCAGGGGGGACGAGCAGTACTTC. Translating gives CASSFKSRGDEQYF.